A single sample is the source of the 28 T cell receptor beta chains below, sequenced in a study of CD4+ T cells in melanoma. Libraries were prepared by immunoSEQ multiplex PCR; TCRdb keeps only in-frame clonotypes and omits some of them. Found here are 6,000 to 8,000 clones, around 70% of them singletons; the top ten hold 22%. The specimen sequenced was cells from a culture (not recorded whether cultured in vitro). Source of these receptors: a human donor with melanoma.

The CDR3 nucleotides read TGCGCCAGCAGCCAAGTAAGGCGGACGACGATCTCCTACAATGAGCAGTTCTTC. Translating gives CASSQVRRTTISYNEQFF. The gene calls are TRBV4-1 and TRBJ2-1; D gene ambiguous. Looked up from germline, CDR1 is MGHRA and CDR2 is YSYEKL. This CDR3 has 18 residues. The V end lost 1 base, the J end lost 0 bases, and 16 bases lay between the germline ends.

The rearrangement joins TRBV6-5 to TRBJ1-2, with a possible D match to TRBD1 (5 bases). The CDR3 loop spans 16 amino acids. CDR1 MNHEY and CDR2 SVGAGI come from the germline V gene. The ends were cut back, 1 base at V and 4 bases at J, with 16 bases in the middle. The CDR3 region has the DNA TGTGCCAGCAGTTACTGGGACCATGAAGGAGGCTATGGCTACACCTTC. It translates to CASSYWDHEGGYGYTF.

V and J are TRBV12-3 or TRBV12-4 and TRBJ2-3; the D is unclear. The CDR3 contains 11 residues. Trimming shortened V by 2 bases and J by 5 bases, and 2 bases separated the two germline ends. The CDR3 protein is CASSLRDTQYF. The DNA of the CDR3 is TGTGCCAGCAGTTTACGAGATACGCAGTATTTT.

This chain joins TRBV5-6 and TRBJ2-1; TRBD1 agrees at 9 bases. CDR3 length: 15 amino acids. Germline CDR1 SGHDT, CDR2 YYEEEE. J gave up 2 bases and V 2 bases, and 2 bases lay outside the gene matches. The CDR3 DNA sequence: TGTGCCAGCAGCTTTGGGGACAGGGCCTACAATGAGCAGTTCTTC. Translation: CASSFGDRAYNEQFF.

This clone was counted a single time. The chain has TRBV6-4 and TRBJ2-1; D remains unclear. V lost 0 bases to trimming and J lost 1 base, with 4 bases between them. The CDR3 spans 14 residues. CDR1 and CDR2 from the germline V gene are MRHNA and SNTAGT. The CDR3 DNA follows: TGTGCCAGCAGTGACTCGGGGTCCTACAATGAGCAGTTCTTC. It specifies CASSDSGSYNEQFF.

The rearrangement joins TRBV6-1 to TRBJ2-3; D is perhaps TRBD1 (5 bases). CDR1 and CDR2 (germline): MNHNS, SASEGT. Trimming removed 0 bases at V and 4 bases at J, with 11 bases between. The CDR3 spans 15 residues. The CDR3 here is CASSEAIQGADTQYF. For the CDR3, the DNA is TGTGCCAGCAGTGAAGCGATTCAGGGCGCAGATACGCAGTATTTT.

This clone was counted once. The chain joins TRBV5-6 to TRBJ2-7; 7 bases match TRBD1. CDR1 is SGHDT and CDR2 is YYEEEE in the germline V gene. V shed 0 bases, J shed 4 bases, and the junction held 16 bases outside the gene matches. This CDR3 spans 18 amino acids. The CDR3 bases are TGTGCCAGCAGCTTGGTGCGATCTCTGAGACAGGGTTCGTACGAGCAGTACTTC. Residues: CASSLVRSLRQGSYEQYF. The entire variable domain, with the rest obtained from reference TRBV5-6 and TRBJ2-7, is as follows: DAGVTQSPTHLIKTRGQQVTLRCSPKSGHDTVSWYQQALGQGPQFIFQYYEEEERQRGNFPDRFSGHQFPNYSSELNVNALLLGDSALYLCASSLVRSLRQGSYEQYFGPGTRLTVT.

V usage is TRBV28 and J usage is TRBJ1-6, with 10 positions matching TRBD1. Germline V lookup: CDR1 MDHEN, CDR2 SYDVKM. V shed 1 base and J 9 bases; nucleotides not matched to a gene: 6. The CDR3 contains 16 residues. In DNA form, the CDR3 reads TGTGCCAGCAGTTTATCCACGACAGGGGGCGGTTCACCCCTCCACTTT. It encodes CASSLSTTGGGSPLHF.

The V call is TRBV5-1, the J call TRBJ2-6; possible D gene TRBD2, 5 bases. Trimming pared 0 bases from V and 0 bases from J, leaving 7 bases between. Germline V gene data show CDR1 as SGHRS and CDR2 as YFSETQ. The CDR3 is 16 residues long. CDR3: CASSLVGNSGANVLTF. The CDR3 region has the DNA TGCGCCAGCAGCTTGGTCGGGAACTCTGGGGCCAACGTCCTGACTTTC.

The CDR3 protein is CSVDGSASGNTIYF. The CDR3, as DNA: TGCAGCGTTGACGGTAGCGCCTCTGGAAACACCATATATTTT. J is TRBJ1-3 and V is TRBV29-1; D is unclear. Looked up from germline, CDR1 is SQVTM and CDR2 is ANQGSEA. CDR3 length: 14 residues. Trimming pared 3 bases from V and 0 bases from J, leaving 9 bases between.

In this sample, this clone is medium-sized. The gene calls are TRBV4-1 and TRBJ1-2; 8 bases match TRBD1. The V gene end was trimmed by 0 bases and the J gene end by 8 bases; junction bases not matched to a gene: 14. This CDR3 spans 17 amino acids. Germline CDR1 is MGHRA and CDR2 is YSYEKL. CDR3 bases: TGCGCCAGCAGCCAAGATCGAGGGACAGGCGGATCGAGCGGCTACACCTTC. Its translation is CASSQDRGTGGSSGYTF.

This chain connects TRBV29-1 to TRBJ1-2; 10 bases are a match to TRBD1. V lost 7 bases, J lost 5 bases, and 13 bases stayed unmatched. CDR1 is SQVTM and CDR2 is ANQGSEA in the germline V gene. The CDR3 totals 15 residues. The CDR3 DNA sequence: TGCAGCGCTGACCGGGACAGGGGCAATGGGTATGGCTACACCTTC. The encoded protein is CSADRDRGNGYGYTF.

The chain joins TRBV30 to TRBJ2-1; 10 bases align to TRBD2. Germline V gene data show CDR1 as GTSNPN and CDR2 as SVGIG (reference sequence). The trim removed 1 base at V and 3 bases at J, leaving 0 bases unmatched. The CDR3 covers 14 residues. This CDR3 reads CAWSGLAGYNEQFF. The CDR3 DNA reads as TGTGCCTGGAGTGGACTAGCGGGCTACAATGAGCAGTTCTTC.

V and J are TRBV2 and TRBJ2-3, with TRBD1 identical over 12 bases. The V and J ends lost 8 bases and 6 bases, in that order; junction bases with no gene match: 6. Germline V CDR1 and CDR2: SNHLY, FYNNEI. CDR3 length: 14 amino acids. The CDR3 loop is CASQGQGATDTQYF. CDR3 DNA sequence: TGTGCCAGCCAGGGACAGGGGGCGACCGATACGCAGTATTTT.

This clone was detected only once. Written as DNA, the CDR3 is TGTGCCAGCAGTTACCGACCAGGATTGAACACCGGGGAGCTGTTTTTT. Translation gives CASSYRPGLNTGELFF. The gene calls are TRBV6-6 and TRBJ2-2; D uncertain. V was trimmed by 2 bases and J by 1 base, leaving 11 bases between them. CDR3 length equals 16 residues. Germline CDR1 and CDR2: MNHNY and SVGAGI (reference sequence).

This chain uses TRBV30 with TRBJ1-1, with a possible D match to TRBD1 (6 bases). The CDR3 covers 13 residues. V was shortened by 0 bases and J by 10 bases, with 15 bases between the two germline ends. Per the germline V gene, CDR1 is GTSNPN and CDR2 is SVGIG (reference sequence). The CDR3 DNA reads TGTGCCTGGAGTGTACGGCTCCGGGACACAGCTTTCTTT. Translation: CAWSVRLRDTAFF.

This chain joins TRBV6-4 and TRBJ2-7; D is unclear. Germline values: CDR1 MRHNA, CDR2 SNTAGT. There are 16 residues in the CDR3. V was shortened by 0 bases and J by 0 bases, with 12 bases between the two germline ends. CDR3 region: CASSDSIGFSSYEQYF. The DNA of the CDR3 is TGTGCCAGCAGTGACTCGATTGGCTTCAGCTCCTACGAGCAGTACTTC.

The chain couples TRBV30 to TRBJ2-7; 7 nucleotides line up with TRBD2. Germline V lookup: CDR1 GTSNPN, CDR2 SVGIG (reference sequence). J gave up 2 bases and V 5 bases, and 9 bases lay outside the gene matches. There are 14 residues in the CDR3. CDR3 bases: TGTGCCTGGTCGGGGGGAAGGGACCCCTACGAGCAGTACTTC. Its translation: CAWSGGRDPYEQYF. Filled out from reference TRBV30 and TRBJ2-7, the complete variable domain reads SQTIHQWPATLVQPVGSPLSLECTVEGTSNPNLYWYRQAAGRGLQLLFYSVGIGQISSEVPQNLSASRPQDRQFILSSKKLLLSDSGFYLCAWSGGRDPYEQYFGPGTRLTVT.

The chain employs TRBV6-1 and TRBJ1-2; TRBD1 agrees at 9 bases. CDR1 is MNHNS, CDR2 SASEGT, per germline. V was clipped by 2 bases and J by 8 bases; unmatched bases: 9. The CDR3 loop spans 15 amino acids. The CDR3 is CASSESPQGAGGYTF. CDR3 DNA sequence: TGTGCCAGCAGTGAATCCCCACAGGGGGCGGGAGGCTACACCTTC.

The chain recombines TRBV21-1 with TRBJ2-2; the D call in the table, TRBD2, was not verified against the DNA. TRBV21-1 counts as a pseudogene. The CDR3 contains 17 residues. The CDR3 coding sequence is TGTGCCAGCAGCAAAACAGATAGCGGGGGGTTGGGCGGGGAGCTGTTTTTT. Encoded protein: CASSKTDSGGLGGELFF.

The genes are TRBV13 and TRBJ1-1, with D hard to call. Trimming took 0 bases from V and 0 from J, leaving 8 bases between them. Germline V gives CDR1 PRHDT, CDR2 FYEKMQ (reference sequence). The CDR3 covers 15 residues. The CDR3 DNA is TGTGCCAGCAGCTTAGGCCCAGGCCTGAACACTGAAGCTTTCTTT. Translating it yields CASSLGPGLNTEAFF.

The chain is built from TRBV2 and TRBJ1-4, with D possibly matching TRBD1 (5 bases). Germline lookup yields CDR1 SNHLY and CDR2 FYNNEI. The germline V and J ends were trimmed by 6 bases and 5 bases, with 13 bases remaining between them. The CDR3 sequence is 14 residues long. CDR3 bases: TGTGCCAGCAGGGCGGGACGGACGAATGAAAAACTGTTTTTT. Amino acids: CASRAGRTNEKLFF.

This clone was seen a few times. V and J are TRBV27 and TRBJ2-1; 12 bases fit TRBD2. The CDR3 is 17 residues long. Losses at the gene ends were 7 bases for V and 0 bases for J; bases not matched to a gene: 7. Germline CDR1 and CDR2: MNHEY and SMNVEV (reference sequence). The CDR3 coding sequence is TGTGCCAGCATCCCCGGGACTAGCGGGTCCTCCTACAATGAGCAGTTCTTC. It yields the protein CASIPGTSGSSYNEQFF.

The chain's CDR3 is CASRYGQAPDTQYF. CDR3 nucleotide sequence: TGTGCCAGCAGGTACGGACAGGCCCCAGATACGCAGTATTTT. V usage is TRBV2 and J usage is TRBJ2-3, with TRBD1 identical over 7 bases. Germline assignment: CDR1 SNHLY and CDR2 FYNNEI. CDR3 length: 14 amino acids. After removal of 6 bases from V and 4 bases from J, the junction contained 7 bases not matched to a gene.

This clone has just one count. The V and J genes are TRBV9 and TRBJ2-5; TRBD1 aligns across 7 bases. The CDR3 runs 14 residues. V shed 0 bases, J shed 4 bases, and the junction held 3 bases outside the gene matches. In germline, CDR1 is SGDLS, CDR2 YYNGEE. The CDR3 sequence is CASSVAYRGETQYF. The CDR3 nucleotides are TGTGCCAGCAGCGTAGCTTACAGGGGAGAGACCCAGTACTTC.

This clone has a handful of counts. The rearrangement joins TRBV28 to TRBJ2-7; D gene ambiguous. The germline V and J ends were trimmed by 5 bases and 0 bases, with 11 bases remaining between them. CDR3 length: 14 residues. Germline lookup yields CDR1 MDHEN and CDR2 SYDVKM. CDR3 residues: CASSLGRVSYEQYF. The CDR3 region has the DNA TGTGCCAGCAGTCTTGGACGGGTCTCCTACGAGCAGTACTTC.

The CDR3 loop is CASSLGSSRKGETQYF. CDR3 bases: TGTGCCAGCAGCTTAGGTAGTTCAAGGAAAGGGGAGACCCAGTACTTC. This chain uses TRBV11-1 with TRBJ2-5, with D hard to call. There are 16 residues in the CDR3. The V end lost 1 base, the J end lost 5 bases, and 17 bases lay between the germline ends. Germline assignment: CDR1 SGHAT and CDR2 FQDESV (reference sequence).

V is TRBV24-1 and J is TRBJ2-5, with a possible D match to TRBD1 (5 bases). CDR1 and CDR2 (germline): KGHDR, SFDVKD. V was trimmed by 2 bases and J by 1 base, leaving 13 bases between them. CDR3 length: 16 residues. The chain's CDR3 is CATSDSAGHIQETQYF. In nucleotides, the CDR3 is TGTGCCACCAGTGATTCGGCAGGACACATCCAAGAGACCCAGTACTTC.